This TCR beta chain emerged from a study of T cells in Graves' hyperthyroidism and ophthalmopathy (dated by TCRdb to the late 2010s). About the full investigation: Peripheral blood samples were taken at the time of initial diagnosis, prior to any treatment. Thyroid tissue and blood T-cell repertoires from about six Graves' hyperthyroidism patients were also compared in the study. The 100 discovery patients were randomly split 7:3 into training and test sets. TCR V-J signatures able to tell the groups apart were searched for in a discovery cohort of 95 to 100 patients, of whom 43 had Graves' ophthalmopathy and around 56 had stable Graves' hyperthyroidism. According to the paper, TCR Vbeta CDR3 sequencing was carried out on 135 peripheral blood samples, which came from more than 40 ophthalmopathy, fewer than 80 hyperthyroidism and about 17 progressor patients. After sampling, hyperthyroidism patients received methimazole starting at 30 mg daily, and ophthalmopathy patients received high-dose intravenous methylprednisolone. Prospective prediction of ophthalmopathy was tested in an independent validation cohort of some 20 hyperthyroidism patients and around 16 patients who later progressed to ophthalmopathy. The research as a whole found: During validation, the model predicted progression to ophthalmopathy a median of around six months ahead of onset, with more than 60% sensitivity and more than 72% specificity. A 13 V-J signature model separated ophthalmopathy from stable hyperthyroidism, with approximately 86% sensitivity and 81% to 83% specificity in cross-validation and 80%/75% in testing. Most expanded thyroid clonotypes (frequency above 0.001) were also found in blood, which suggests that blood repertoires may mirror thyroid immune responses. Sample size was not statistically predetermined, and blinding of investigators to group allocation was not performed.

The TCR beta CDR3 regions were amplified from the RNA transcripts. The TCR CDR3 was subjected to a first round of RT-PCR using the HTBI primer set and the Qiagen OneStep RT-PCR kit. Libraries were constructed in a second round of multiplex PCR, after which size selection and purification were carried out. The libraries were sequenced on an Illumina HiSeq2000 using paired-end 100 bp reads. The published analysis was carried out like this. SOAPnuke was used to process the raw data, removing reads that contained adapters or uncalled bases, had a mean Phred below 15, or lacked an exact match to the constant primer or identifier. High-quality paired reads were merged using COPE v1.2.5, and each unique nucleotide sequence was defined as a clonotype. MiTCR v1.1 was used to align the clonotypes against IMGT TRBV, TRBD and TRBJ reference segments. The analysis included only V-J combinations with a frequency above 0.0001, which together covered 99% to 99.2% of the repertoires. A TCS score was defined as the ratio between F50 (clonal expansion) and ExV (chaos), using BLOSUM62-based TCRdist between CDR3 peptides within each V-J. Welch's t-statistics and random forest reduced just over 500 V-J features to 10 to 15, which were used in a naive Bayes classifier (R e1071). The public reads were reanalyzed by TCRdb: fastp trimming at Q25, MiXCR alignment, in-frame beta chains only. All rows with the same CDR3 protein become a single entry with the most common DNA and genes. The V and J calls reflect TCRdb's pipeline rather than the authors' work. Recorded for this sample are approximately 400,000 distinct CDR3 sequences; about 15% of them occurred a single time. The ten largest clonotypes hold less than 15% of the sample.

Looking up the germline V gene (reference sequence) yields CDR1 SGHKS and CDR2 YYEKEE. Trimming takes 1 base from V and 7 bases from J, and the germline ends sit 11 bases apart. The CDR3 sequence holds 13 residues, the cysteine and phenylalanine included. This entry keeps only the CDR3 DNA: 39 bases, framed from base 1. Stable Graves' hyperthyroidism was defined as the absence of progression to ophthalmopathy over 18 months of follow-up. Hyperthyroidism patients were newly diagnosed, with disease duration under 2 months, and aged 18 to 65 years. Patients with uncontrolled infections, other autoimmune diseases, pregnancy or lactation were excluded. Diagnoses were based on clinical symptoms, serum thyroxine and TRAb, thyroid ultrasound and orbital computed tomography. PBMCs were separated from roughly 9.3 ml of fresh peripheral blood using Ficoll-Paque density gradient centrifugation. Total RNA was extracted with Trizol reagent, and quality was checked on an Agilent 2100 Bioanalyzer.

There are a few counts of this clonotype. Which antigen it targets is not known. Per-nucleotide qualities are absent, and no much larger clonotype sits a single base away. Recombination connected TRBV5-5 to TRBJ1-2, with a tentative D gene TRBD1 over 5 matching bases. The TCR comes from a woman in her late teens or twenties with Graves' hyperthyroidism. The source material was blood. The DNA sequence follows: TGTGCCAGCAGCTTGAGTTCCAGGGTTGGCTACACCTTC. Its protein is CASSLSSRVGYTF.